Described below is a single T cell receptor (beta chain) sequence and its context. Its antigen is still unknown. This CDR3 is built from 13 residues. In germline, CDR1 is GTSNPN, CDR2 SVGIG (reference sequence). The V end lost 3 bases, the J end lost 1 base, and 9 bases lay between the germline ends. Use of 60 Vbeta and 13 Jbeta primers characterized the PCR. The table came from immunoSEQ multiplex PCR; TCRdb's copy has only in-frame clones and leaves some out. The sample lists over 150,000 clones; over 70% were seen once. The entry originates in a study of cytomegalovirus exposure and HLA in healthy donors. Study-level background: Genetic ancestry analysis placed under 90% of the 410 or so donors that were genotyped in the Caucasian-associated cluster.

Findings and caveats of the study: Most of the TCR beta V segments (in an earlier analysis) were productive either about 87% or about 30% of the time.

Whereas donors were nominally healthy upon sampling, unrecorded immune exposures were probable. Sequencing was carried out using PBMCs. This chain joins TRBV30 and TRBJ2-5, with TRBD2 as a possible D gene (6 bases). The clonotype was recovered from a man aged 30 to 45 in good health and CMV-seronegative. In nucleotides, the CDR3 is TGTGCCTGGAGGGGGGGACCCCAAGAGACCCAGTACTTC. Residues: CAWRGGPQETQYF.